This T cell receptor (beta chain) was documented in a study of PD-1 blockade in classical Hodgkin lymphoma. This clone appeared a single time. This table comes from immunoSEQ multiplex PCR, and its TCRdb copy is limited to in-frame clones, with some not included. This repertoire shows about 13,000 clones, around 87% found once; its top ten account for 37%. CDR1 and CDR2 from the germline V gene are SEHNR and FQNEAQ (reference sequence). V was shortened by 1 base and J by 0 bases, with 6 bases between the two germline ends. CDR3 length equals 14 residues. Every one of the patients relapsed after autologous stem cell transplantation (brentuximab vedotin exposure was variable).

This rearrangement joins TRBV7-9 to TRBJ1-2; no clear D gene. The TCR was taken from a human donor with classical Hodgkin lymphoma. Material: peripheral blood mononuclear cells (PBMCs), obtained at baseline. CDR3: CASSLGAANYGYTF. The CDR3 coding sequence is TGTGCCAGCAGCTTAGGAGCAGCTAACTATGGCTACACCTTC.